One and the same sample provided the 19 T cell receptor beta chains below, sequenced in a study of cytotoxic CD8 clonotypes in ibrutinib-treated CLL. The repertoire was sequenced with immunoSEQ multiplex PCR; TCRdb's copy has only in-frame clones and lacks some. The data hold more than 300,000 clones, with 80% observed a single time. This specimen consisted of PBMCs, obtained before ibrutinib treatment. Receptors were obtained from a human donor with chronic lymphocytic leukemia.

The CDR3 region is CASSSGGASNQPQHF. The CDR3, as DNA: TGTGCCAGCAGCTCCGGGGGGGCAAGCAATCAGCCCCAGCATTTT. This chain uses TRBV7-9 with TRBJ1-5; D possibly corresponds to TRBD1 (6 bases). The CDR3 loop spans 15 amino acids. The germline CDR1 and CDR2 sequences are SEHNR and FQNEAQ (reference sequence). Trimming took 4 bases from V and 1 from J, leaving 11 bases between them.

The gene calls are TRBV25-1 and TRBJ1-5; D might be TRBD1 (6 bases). This CDR3 contains 12 residues. Germline values: CDR1 MGHDK, CDR2 SYGVNS. V was clipped by 2 bases and J by 7 bases, with 6 bases between them. DNA of the CDR3: TGTGCCAGCAGTGAACAGGGGCAGCCCCAGCATTTT. Its protein product is CASSEQGQPQHF.

V and J are TRBV5-1 and TRBJ1-4; D is possibly TRBD1 (5 bases). The V gene lost 3 bases and the J gene lost 5 bases, with 17 bases spanning the gap. The CDR3 is 16 residues long. The germline CDR1 and CDR2 sequences are SGHRS and YFSETQ. CDR3 coding DNA: TGCGCCAGCAGCTCCCAAAGGCAGGGTGGGAATGAAAAACTGTTTTTT. Its translation is CASSSQRQGGNEKLFF.

The chain couples TRBV5-1 to TRBJ2-2; D is undetermined. The V and J ends lost 4 bases and 3 bases respectively, with 13 bases between them. This CDR3 has 15 residues. The germline CDR1 and CDR2 sequences are SGHRS and YFSETQ. CDR3 sequence: CASSLLGGDTGELFF. The DNA for the CDR3 is TGCGCCAGCAGCCTCCTGGGTGGGGACACCGGGGAGCTGTTTTTT.

The CDR3, as DNA: TGTGCCACCAGCCAGGGGTCCCAATCCAAGGGAGAGACCCAGTACTTC. Amino acid sequence: CATSQGSQSKGETQYF. The chain recombines TRBV15 with TRBJ2-5; D perhaps matches TRBD1 (6 bases). V shed 5 bases and J shed 4 bases, with 20 bases lying between them. The CDR3 extends over 16 amino acids. Germline assignment: CDR1 LNHNV and CDR2 YYDKDF (reference sequence).

The rearrangement uses TRBV5-4 and TRBJ2-5, with 7 bases matching TRBD1. This CDR3 contains 14 residues. Per the germline V gene, CDR1 is SGHNT and CDR2 is YYREEE (reference sequence). With V trimmed by 3 bases and J by 5 bases, 7 bases remained unmatched. As DNA, the CDR3 is TGTGCCAGCAGCTCGCAGGGGGTAGGGGAGACCCAGTACTTC. Translating gives CASSSQGVGETQYF.

This rearrangement joins TRBV10-3 to TRBJ1-2; 10 bases agree with TRBD1. This CDR3 spans 18 amino acids. Germline V gene sequence: CDR1 ENHRY, CDR2 SYGVKD. The V gene end was trimmed by 2 bases and the J gene end by 1 base; junction bases not matched to a gene: 10. The CDR3 DNA is TGTGCCATCAGTGAGATTCGGGACAGGGGAAGGAATAACTATGGCTACACCTTC. Its translation is CAISEIRDRGRNNYGYTF.

J is TRBJ2-3 and V is TRBV4-2; 7 bases agree with TRBD2. V lost 1 base, J lost 3 bases, and 7 bases stayed unmatched. CDR1 LGHNA and CDR2 YNFKEQ come from the germline V gene. The length of the CDR3 is 16 residues. Here the CDR3 reads CASSQAAGVSTDTQYF. The CDR3 DNA follows: TGTGCCAGCAGCCAAGCTGCGGGAGTAAGTACAGATACGCAGTATTTT.

The V call is TRBV15, the J call TRBJ1-1; D remains unclear. V was shortened by 7 bases and J by 5 bases, with 11 bases between the two germline ends. Germline CDR1 reads LNHNV; CDR2 reads YYDKDF (reference sequence). There are 12 residues in the CDR3. The CDR3 nucleotides read TGTGCCACCAACGTACCCGGGACTGAAGCTTTCTTT. Translated, it gives CATNVPGTEAFF. The whole variable domain, filled in from reference TRBV15 and TRBJ1-1, reads DAMVIQNPRYQVTQFGKPVTLSCSQTLNHNVMYWYQQKSSQAPKLLFHYYDKDFNNEADTPDNFQSRRPNTSFCFLDIRSPGLGDTAMYLCATNVPGTEAFFGQGTRLTVV.

The chain has TRBV2 and TRBJ1-5, with D possibly TRBD1 on 5 matching bases. Per germline, CDR1 SNHLY and CDR2 FYNNEI. CDR3 length equals 14 residues. V gave up 6 bases and J gave up 9 bases, with 18 bases separating them. In nucleotides, the CDR3 is TGTGCCAGCAGGGGGACGGAACGCCATGGGCCCCAGCATTTT. It translates to CASRGTERHGPQHF.

In this sample, this clone turned up once. The rearrangement uses TRBV30 and TRBJ1-2; D is uncertain. The V gene's germline CDR1 is GTSNPN and CDR2 SVGIG (reference sequence). The CDR3 spans 11 residues. Trimming cost V 6 bases and J 5 bases, with 10 bases left between them. The CDR3 here is CACSTRYGYTF. As DNA, the CDR3 is TGTGCCTGTTCTACCCGTTATGGCTACACCTTC.

This chain joins TRBV2 and TRBJ2-3; D unresolved. Trimming stripped 3 bases from V and 2 bases from J, with 15 bases between. Germline CDR1 is SNHLY and CDR2 is FYNNEI. This CDR3 has 16 amino acids. The CDR3, as DNA: TGTGCCAGCAGTGAGGGGTTACAGTACCCCACAGATACGCAGTATTTT. Translated: CASSEGLQYPTDTQYF.

This clone was counted a single time. The rearrangement links TRBV7-9 to TRBJ1-5; D is ambiguous. This CDR3 is built from 15 residues. Germline values: CDR1 SEHNR, CDR2 FQNEAQ (reference sequence). The V end was cut by 4 bases, the J end by 4 bases, with 14 bases between. CDR3: CASSSDIFGNQPQHF. For the CDR3, the DNA is TGTGCCAGCAGCTCTGATATCTTTGGGAATCAGCCCCAGCATTTT.

Written as DNA, the CDR3 is TGTGCCAGCAGGGGGACTAGCGAGCCCCGTTACTACGAGCAGTACTTC. This encodes CASRGTSEPRYYEQYF. The chain combines TRBV2 with TRBJ2-7, with 10 positions matching TRBD2. CDR3 length: 16 amino acids. V dropped 6 bases and J dropped 3; count of bases not matched to a gene: 11. Germline V gives CDR1 SNHLY, CDR2 FYNNEI.

V is TRBV5-1 and J is TRBJ1-1; D gene ambiguous. CDR1 is SGHRS, CDR2 YFSETQ, per germline. The CDR3 spans 14 residues. Trimming took 0 bases from V and 7 from J, leaving 13 bases between them. CDR3 coding DNA: TGCGCCAGCAGCTTGGAGTACGGTAGATTTGAAGCTTTCTTT. As protein: CASSLEYGRFEAFF.

The chain has TRBV6-6 and TRBJ2-7, with 7 bases matching TRBD1. CDR3 length equals 14 residues. Trimming at V came to 5 bases and at J to 4 bases, leaving 8 bases not matched to a gene. Germline V gene lookup returns CDR1 MNHNY and CDR2 SVGAGI (reference sequence). The CDR3 loop is CASSRPWDSYEQYF. The CDR3 coding sequence is TGTGCCAGCAGTCGTCCTTGGGACAGTTACGAGCAGTACTTC.

The chain recombines TRBV28 with TRBJ2-3; 12 nucleotides match TRBD1. The CDR3 has 17 amino acids. V lost 5 bases to trimming and J lost 4 bases; unmatched junction nucleotides: 10. CDR1 and CDR2 (germline): MDHEN, SYDVKM. This CDR3 reads CASSISPGTGGADTQYF. In DNA, the CDR3 is TGTGCCAGCAGTATCTCACCCGGGACAGGGGGCGCAGATACGCAGTATTTT.

The chain combines TRBV6-1 with TRBJ1-1; 8 bases map to TRBD1. The CDR3 is made up of 14 amino acids. The V segment lost 4 bases and the J segment 0 bases; nucleotides outside the gene matches: 1. Per germline, CDR1 MNHNS and CDR2 SASEGT. The CDR3 sequence: CASSGQGMNTEAFF. The CDR3 bases are TGTGCCAGCAGTGGACAGGGGATGAACACTGAAGCTTTCTTT.

The rearrangement links TRBV7-9 to TRBJ1-2; TRBD1 is a possible D gene (6 bases). The V gene lost 5 bases and the J gene lost 8 bases, with 15 bases spanning the gap. The germline V gene has CDR1 SEHNR and CDR2 FQNEAQ (reference sequence). CDR3 size: 13 residues. CDR3 sequence: CASSRPGAGGYTF. The DNA of the CDR3 is TGTGCCAGCAGCCGTCCAGGGGCCGGGGGCTACACCTTC.